This note documents a single T cell receptor (beta chain) sequence. Germline V gene lookup returns CDR1 SGHRS and CDR2 YFSETQ. CDR3 length: 15 residues. With 3 bases removed from V and 0 bases from J, the gap between germline ends came to 13 bases. These data originate in a study of shared clonotypes between healthy human individuals. Libraries were prepared by immunoSEQ multiplex PCR; TCRdb keeps only in-frame clonotypes and omits some of them. The sample consists of approximately 980,000 clones, about three quarters of them appearing once. Sample: memory CD4+ T cells sorted from blood. Subset described: CD45RA-negative fraction. The clonotype originates from a man between 18 and 29 years old in good health. The V and J genes are TRBV5-1 and TRBJ2-7; a weak D match, TRBD1 (5 bases). As DNA, the CDR3 is TGCGCCAGCAGCTCCCTACAGGCGACCTCCTACGAGCAGTACTTC. This sequence encodes CASSSLQATSYEQYF.